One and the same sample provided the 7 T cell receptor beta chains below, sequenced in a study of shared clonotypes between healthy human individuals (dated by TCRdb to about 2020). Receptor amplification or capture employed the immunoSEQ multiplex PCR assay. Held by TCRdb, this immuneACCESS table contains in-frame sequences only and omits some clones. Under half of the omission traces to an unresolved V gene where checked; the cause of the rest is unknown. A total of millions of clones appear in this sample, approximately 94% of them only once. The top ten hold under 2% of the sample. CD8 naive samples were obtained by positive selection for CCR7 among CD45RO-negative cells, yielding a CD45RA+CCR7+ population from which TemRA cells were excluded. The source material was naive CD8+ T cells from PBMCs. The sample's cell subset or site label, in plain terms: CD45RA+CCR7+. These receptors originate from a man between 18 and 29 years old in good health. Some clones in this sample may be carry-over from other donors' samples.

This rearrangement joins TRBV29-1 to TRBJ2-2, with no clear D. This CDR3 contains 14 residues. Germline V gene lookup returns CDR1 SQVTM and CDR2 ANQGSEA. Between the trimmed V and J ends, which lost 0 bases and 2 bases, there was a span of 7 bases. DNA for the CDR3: TGCAGCGTTGAAGAGAGGACCAACACCGGGGAGCTGTTTTTT. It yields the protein CSVEERTNTGELFF.

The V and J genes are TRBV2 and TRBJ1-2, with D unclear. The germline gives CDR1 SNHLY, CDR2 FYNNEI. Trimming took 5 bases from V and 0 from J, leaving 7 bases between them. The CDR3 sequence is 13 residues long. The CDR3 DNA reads TGTGCCAGCAGTACTCTCGCTAACTATGGCTACACCTTC. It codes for CASSTLANYGYTF. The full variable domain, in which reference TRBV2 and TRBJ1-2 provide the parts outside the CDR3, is EPEVTQTPSHQVTQMGQEVILRCVPISNHLYFYWYRQILGQKVEFLVSFYNNEISEKSEIFDDQFSVERPDGSNFTLKIRSTKLEDSAMYFCASSTLANYGYTFGSGTRLTVV.

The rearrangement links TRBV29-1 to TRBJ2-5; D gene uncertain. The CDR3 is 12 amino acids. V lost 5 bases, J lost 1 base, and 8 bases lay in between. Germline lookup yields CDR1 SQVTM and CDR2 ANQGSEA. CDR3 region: CSVRQLQETQYF. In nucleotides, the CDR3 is TGCAGCGTTCGGCAGCTCCAAGAGACCCAGTACTTC.

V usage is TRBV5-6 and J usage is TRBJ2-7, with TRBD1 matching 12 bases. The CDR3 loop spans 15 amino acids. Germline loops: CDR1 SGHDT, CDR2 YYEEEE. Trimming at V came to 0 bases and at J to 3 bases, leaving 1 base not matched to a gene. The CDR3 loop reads CASSLGDRGLYEQYF. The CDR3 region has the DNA TGTGCCAGCAGCTTGGGGGACAGGGGGCTCTACGAGCAGTACTTC.

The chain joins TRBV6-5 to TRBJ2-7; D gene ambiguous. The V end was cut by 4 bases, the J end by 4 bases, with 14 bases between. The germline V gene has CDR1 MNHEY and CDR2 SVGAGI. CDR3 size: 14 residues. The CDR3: CASSWSPREYEQYF. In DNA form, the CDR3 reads TGTGCCAGCAGTTGGAGCCCAAGGGAATACGAGCAGTACTTC.

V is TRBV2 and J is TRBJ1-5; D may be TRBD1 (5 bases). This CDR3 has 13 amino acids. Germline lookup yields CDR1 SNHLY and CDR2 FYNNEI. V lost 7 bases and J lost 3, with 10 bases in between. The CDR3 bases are TGTGCCAGCATGGGGCGGCCCAATCAGCCCCAGCATTTT. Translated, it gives CASMGRPNQPQHF.

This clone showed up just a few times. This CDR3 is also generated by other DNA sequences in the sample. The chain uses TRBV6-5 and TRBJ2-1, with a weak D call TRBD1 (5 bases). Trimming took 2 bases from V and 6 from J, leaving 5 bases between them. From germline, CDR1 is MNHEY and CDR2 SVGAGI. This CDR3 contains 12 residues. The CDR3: CASSYRGNEQFF. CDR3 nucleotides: TGTGCCAGCAGTTACAGGGGCAATGAGCAGTTCTTC.